The 18 T cell receptor beta chains below were found in one sample sequenced in a study of blood T cell repertoires in COVID-19. Assay used: immunoSEQ multiplex PCR; TCRdb lists only in-frame clones, some missing. The sample includes approximately 25,000 clones, about nine tenths of them seen just once. Specimen: peripheral blood. The receptors shown here come from a middle-aged man with active COVID-19.

The chain has TRBV14 and TRBJ2-3, with D perhaps matching TRBD2 (6 bases). CDR1 SGHDN and CDR2 FVKESK come from the germline V gene. Trimming shortened V by 4 bases and J by 4 bases, and 9 bases separated the two germline ends. The CDR3 has 13 residues. The CDR3 DNA reads TGTGCCAGCAGCCGGAGACTAGCAGATACGCAGTATTTT. Translated: CASSRRLADTQYF.

The chain combines TRBV11-2 with TRBJ2-3; perhaps TRBD1 as D (6 bases). The CDR3 length is 13 residues. CDR1 and CDR2 from the germline V gene are SGHAT and FQNNGV. V dropped 7 bases and J dropped 6 bases, with 14 bases sitting between them. The CDR3 DNA is TGTGCCAGCACCGTTACCCAGGGGGATACGCAGTATTTT. This translates into CASTVTQGDTQYF.

This clone was seen only a few times. The chain employs TRBV5-6 and TRBJ1-1; no definite D call. Germline V lookup: CDR1 SGHDT, CDR2 YYEEEE. This CDR3 comprises 15 residues. V was pared by 0 bases and J by 0 bases, with 9 bases between. The CDR3 loop is CASSLELEMNTEAFF. CDR3 bases: TGTGCCAGCAGCTTGGAGTTAGAAATGAACACTGAAGCTTTCTTT.

The chain has TRBV18 and TRBJ1-5; a weak D match, TRBD1 (6 bases). Germline CDR1 reads KGHSH; CDR2 reads LQKENI. The CDR3 covers 17 residues. V was pared by 3 bases and J by 2 bases, with 17 bases between. CDR3 sequence: CASSPAGRGMRNQPQHF. CDR3 DNA sequence: TGTGCCAGCTCACCGGCGGGTAGGGGGATGCGCAATCAGCCCCAGCATTTT.

CDR3 residues: CASSRRLAGGPDAYNEQFF. As DNA, the CDR3 is TGCGCCAGCAGCCGCCGACTAGCGGGAGGGCCCGATGCTTACAATGAGCAGTTCTTC. The rearrangement links TRBV4-1 to TRBJ2-1; 14 bases fit TRBD2. Germline V gene data show CDR1 as MGHRA and CDR2 as YSYEKL. V was pared by 4 bases and J by 4 bases, with 12 bases of the junction left unmatched. The CDR3 sequence is 19 residues long.

The CDR3: CASRTQTGGGYTF. CDR3 DNA sequence: TGTGCCAGCAGGACACAGACAGGGGGTGGCTACACCTTC. The chain employs TRBV27 and TRBJ1-2; 9 nucleotides agree with TRBD1. V lost 6 bases, J lost 7 bases, and 6 bases stayed unmatched. Germline lookup yields CDR1 MNHEY and CDR2 SMNVEV (reference sequence). The CDR3 has 13 residues.

The chain is built from TRBV21-1 and TRBJ2-1; the D call of TRBD2 is as the table states it, not checked on the DNA. TRBV21-1 constitutes a pseudogene. CDR3 length equals 12 residues. Written as DNA, the CDR3 is TGTGCCAGCGGGAGTCCCGTTAATGAGCAGTTCTTC. Translation gives CASGSPVNEQFF.

The rearrangement joins TRBV11-2 to TRBJ1-4; perhaps TRBD1 as D (6 bases). This CDR3 has 14 amino acids. Trimming took 4 bases from V and 8 from J, leaving 14 bases between them. The germline gives CDR1 SGHAT, CDR2 FQNNGV. The DNA of the CDR3 is TGTGCCAGCAGCTCTCAGGGGTTCAGCGAAAAACTGTTTTTT. Its translation is CASSSQGFSEKLFF.

This clone was detected only once. This chain uses TRBV2 with TRBJ1-1; D is unclear. Germline assignment: CDR1 SNHLY and CDR2 FYNNEI. V lost 6 bases, J lost 1 base, and 12 bases lay in between. There are 14 residues in the CDR3. DNA for the CDR3: TGTGCCAGCAGGCGGAGGATCGAGAACACTGAAGCTTTCTTT. The encoded protein is CASRRRIENTEAFF.

This chain links TRBV28 with TRBJ2-5; TRBD1 agrees at 7 bases. The trim removed 6 bases at V and 5 bases at J, leaving 12 bases unmatched. In germline, CDR1 is MDHEN, CDR2 SYDVKM. The CDR3 extends over 15 amino acids. CDR3 sequence: CASRRGTDLRETQYF. For the CDR3, the DNA is TGTGCCAGCAGAAGAGGGACAGATCTTCGGGAGACCCAGTACTTC.

The J gene is TRBJ2-3, the V gene TRBV27, with TRBD1 matching 10 bases. Germline V lookup: CDR1 MNHEY, CDR2 SMNVEV (reference sequence). CDR3 length: 17 residues. Losses at the gene ends were 2 bases for V and 2 bases for J; bases not matched to a gene: 7. Written as DNA, the CDR3 is TGTGCCAGCAGTTTAACAGGGGACAGGGGATACACAGATACGCAGTATTTT. This encodes CASSLTGDRGYTDTQYF.

The chain carries TRBV7-9 and TRBJ1-4; D may be TRBD1 (6 bases). This CDR3 contains 15 residues. The germline V gene has CDR1 SEHNR and CDR2 FQNEAQ (reference sequence). V lost 5 bases, J lost 4 bases, and 14 bases lay in between. In DNA form, the CDR3 reads TGTGCCAGCAGCCTAACAGGGAGACTTAATGAAAAACTGTTTTTT. Translating gives CASSLTGRLNEKLFF.

The rearrangement uses TRBV28 and TRBJ1-5, with TRBD1 as a possible D gene (5 bases). This CDR3 is 15 amino acids long. V lost 2 bases to trimming and J lost 6 bases, with 14 bases between them. Germline loops: CDR1 MDHEN, CDR2 SYDVKM. CDR3 loop: CASSLVSGFGQPQHF. The CDR3 DNA reads TGTGCCAGCAGTTTAGTTTCAGGGTTTGGTCAGCCCCAGCATTTT.

This sequence joins TRBV27 and TRBJ1-1; D might be TRBD1 (6 bases). This CDR3 has 11 amino acids. The ends were cut back, 9 bases at V and 5 bases at J, with 10 bases in the middle. CDR1 and CDR2 (germline): MNHEY, SMNVEV (reference sequence). The DNA of the CDR3 is TGTGCCAGTTCCCAGGGGACTGAAGCTTTCTTT. Translating it yields CASSQGTEAFF.

V is TRBV24-1 and J is TRBJ2-3, with 8 bases that match TRBD2. Trimming removed 9 bases from V and 7 bases from J; junction bases left unmatched: 11. Germline V gene sequence: CDR1 KGHDR, CDR2 SFDVKD. The CDR3 consists of 14 residues. In DNA form, the CDR3 reads TGTGCCACCGACGGGGGGGGTGCACAAAATACGCAGTATTTT. The encoded protein is CATDGGGAQNTQYF.

The CDR3 region has the DNA TGTGCCAGCAGCGCCGGGACAGGGGGATCCTACGAGCAGTACTTC. Translation: CASSAGTGGSYEQYF. This chain uses TRBV6-4 with TRBJ2-7, with TRBD1 matching over 11 bases. The CDR3 extends over 15 amino acids. V gave up 6 bases and J gave up 1 base; unmatched junction bases: 5. In germline, CDR1 is MRHNA, CDR2 SNTAGT.

This clone was seen only once. The chain employs TRBV4-3 and TRBJ2-3; 10 positions match TRBD2. The CDR3 spans 14 residues. Germline V CDR1 and CDR2: LGHNA, YSLEER. V was clipped by 1 base and J by 7 bases; unmatched bases: 2. CDR3 region: CASSQASGSNTQYF. The CDR3, as DNA: TGCGCCAGCAGCCAAGCTAGCGGGAGTAATACGCAGTATTTT.

The rearrangement joins TRBV3-1 (or the pseudogene TRBV3-2) to TRBJ1-3; no clear D gene. The CDR3 spans 14 residues. Germline loops: CDR1 LGHDT, CDR2 YNNKEL (reference sequence). V was shortened by 1 base and J by 7 bases, with 11 bases between the two germline ends. The CDR3 bases are TGTGCCAGCAGCCAAGGGAGAGGGTTGAACACCATATATTTT. This encodes CASSQGRGLNTIYF.